The rows below give T cell receptor beta chains drawn from one sample of a study of blood T cell repertoires in COVID-19. Profiled with immunoSEQ multiplex PCR; TCRdb holds only in-frame clones, not every one. The data hold 70,000 or so clones, with about 80% observed a single time. Sample: peripheral blood. The receptors come from a human donor in a cohort sampled during active COVID-19. The CDR3 runs from the conserved cysteine through the conserved F or W. A D gene is named only where the DNA matches it firmly. Not every row has a clone size; where given, it reads once, few, many or a size class.

TRBD1,TRBJ2-7,once,TRBV5-1,15,TGCGCCAGCAGCTTGGATTCCCAAGGGGGCCTCGAGCAGTACTTC,CASSLDSQGGLEQYF
TRBD2,TRBJ2-7,.,TRBV20-1,16,TGCAGTGCTAGTACCGAGGCTAGCGGGCAAATTTGGGAGCAGTACTTC,CSASTEASGQIWEQYF
TRBD2,TRBJ2-2,.,TRBV3-1/TRBV3-2,15,TGTGCCAGCAGCCAACTAGCGGGTAACACCGGGGAGCTGTTTTTT,CASSQLAGNTGELFF
.,TRBJ1-2,.,TRBV10-2,14,TGCGCCAGCAGTTCCACAGGGTTAGCAGATGGCTACACCTTC,CASSSTGLADGYTF
.,TRBJ2-5,.,TRBV27,15,TGTGCCAGCAGCACACCCCAGGGGAAAACAGAGACCCAGTACTTC,CASSTPQGKTETQYF
.,TRBJ2-3,.,TRBV6-2/TRBV6-3,15,TGTGCCAGCAGTTTCGGCGGAGAGGGTACAGATACGCAGTATTTT,CASSFGGEGTDTQYF
TRBD2,TRBJ2-7,.,TRBV6-2/TRBV6-3,15,TGTGCCAGCAGACCTCTTAGCGGGAGAGGTTACGAGCAGTACTTC,CASRPLSGRGYEQYF
.,TRBJ2-7,.,TRBV28,14,TGTGCCAGCAGCCCTGGCGGTAGCGTTTACGAGCAGTACTTC,CASSPGGSVYEQYF
.,TRBJ2-1,once,TRBV7-2,12,TGTGCCAGCAGCCTAAAGATGTACGAGCAGTTCTTC,CASSLKMYEQFF
TRBD2,TRBJ2-1,once,TRBV24-1,16,TGTGCCACCAGTACCCCGACTAGCGGGAATGCCGATGAGCAGTTCTTC,CATSTPTSGNADEQFF
TRBD2,TRBJ2-3,.,TRBV18,12,TGTGCCAGCTCATCGACTAGCAGGGAAGGGTATTTT,CASSSTSREGYF
.,TRBJ1-1,.,TRBV5-6,13,TGTGCCAGCAGCTTACAGGAGGGCACTGAAGCTTTCTTT,CASSLQEGTEAFF
TRBD2,TRBJ2-1,.,TRBV5-1,15,TGCGCCAGCAGCCCGCCTAGCGGGAGGGCCTATGAGCAGTTCTTC,CASSPPSGRAYEQFF
.,TRBJ1-6,.,TRBV5-4,13,TGTGCCACGGAAGACAGGCCGGTTGGGCCCCTCCACTTT,CATEDRPVGPLHF
.,TRBJ1-1,.,TRBV27,15,TGTGCCAGCAGTTTTCTGATAAACAGGAACACTGAAGCTTTCTTT,CASSFLINRNTEAFF
.,TRBJ2-7,.,TRBV19,12,TGTGCCAGTACCACAGGAGGGCGCGAGCAGTACTTC,CASTTGGREQYF
TRBD1,TRBJ1-3,.,TRBV5-1,13,TGCGCCAGCAGCAGGGGGCTTGGAAACACCATATATTTT,CASSRGLGNTIYF
TRBD1,TRBJ1-4,.,TRBV6-4,12,TGTGCCAGCACCCCCGGGACAGTCCAGCTGTTTTTT,CASTPGTVQLFF
TRBD1,TRBJ1-2,.,TRBV19,14,TGTGCCAGTAGTATTGAACAGGGGGCCTATGGCTACACCTTC,CASSIEQGAYGYTF
TRBD1,TRBJ1-2,.,TRBV28,17,TGTGCCAGCAGCCCTCATTGGACAGGGGGGGGTCACTATGGCTACACCTTC,CASSPHWTGGGHYGYTF
.,TRBJ2-7,.,TRBV28,14,TGTGCCAGCAGTTTATTGGGCATCGCCTACGAGCAGTACTTC,CASSLLGIAYEQYF
.,TRBJ2-7,.,TRBV7-9,16,TGTGCCAGCAGCTTAGAGACAGGTTATTACTCCTACGAGCAGTACTTC,CASSLETGYYSYEQYF
.,TRBJ2-1,.,TRBV5-1,16,TGCGCCAGCAGCTCCGACAGGATAAGCTCCTACAATGAGCAGTTCTTC,CASSSDRISSYNEQFF
TRBD2,TRBJ2-7,few,TRBV7-9,16,TGTGCCAGCAGCTTAGGTGGTGGCGGGAGGATCAACGAGCAGTACTTC,CASSLGGGGRINEQYF
.,TRBJ1-1,.,TRBV18,14,TGTGCCAGCTCACCACTTGAGGTCAACACTGAAGCTTTCTTT,CASSPLEVNTEAFF
TRBD2,TRBJ2-3,few,TRBV7-8,18,TGTGCCAGCAGCTCGAACCCAGGGACTAGCGGGAGGACAGATACGCAGTATTTT,CASSSNPGTSGRTDTQYF
TRBD1,TRBJ2-1,.,TRBV29-1,12,TGCAGCGTTCGACAGGGAGCCACTGAGCAGTTCTTC,CSVRQGATEQFF
TRBD2,TRBJ2-7,.,TRBV6-1,18,TGTGCCAGCAGTGGCCGACTAGCGGTAACCATCCTAACCTACGAGCAGTACTTC,CASSGRLAVTILTYEQYF
TRBD1,TRBJ1-2,.,TRBV5-1,13,TGCGCCAGCAGCTTGGGACAGGGCAGTGGCTACACCTTC,CASSLGQGSGYTF
TRBD1,TRBJ1-2,.,TRBV6-5,13,TGTGCCAGCAGTCAACAGGGGCGGTATGGCTACACCTTC,CASSQQGRYGYTF
.,TRBJ1-3,.,TRBV15,14,TGTGCCACCAGCAGAGCCTCAGGTGGAAACACCATATATTTT,CATSRASGGNTIYF
.,TRBJ1-5,.,TRBV5-1,14,TGCGCCAGCAGCTTGGACGGGAGCAATCAGCCCCAGCATTTT,CASSLDGSNQPQHF
.,TRBJ1-3,few,TRBV4-2,17,TGTGCCAGCAGCCAAGTTCCAAGGCAGGGCGGTGGAAACACCATATATTTT,CASSQVPRQGGGNTIYF
.,TRBJ2-1,.,TRBV4-1,15,TGCGCCAGCAGCCAATCCCTCAGCGCGTACAATGAGCAGTTCTTC,CASSQSLSAYNEQFF
TRBD1,TRBJ2-1,once,TRBV19,13,TGTGCCACCAAACAACAGGGGGTCAATGAGCAGTTCTTC,CATKQQGVNEQFF
.,TRBJ1-2,.,TRBV4-3,16,TGCGCCAGCAGCCAAGGACACGGAGGGGCCCGCTATGGCTACACCTTC,CASSQGHGGARYGYTF
.,TRBJ1-2,once,TRBV5-1,11,TGCGCCAGCAGCTCCGACAGATACTACACCTTC,CASSSDRYYTF
.,TRBJ2-7,.,TRBV6-1,15,TGTGCCAGCAGTGAAGCCCGGGGGGCCACCTACGAGCAGTACTTC,CASSEARGATYEQYF
.,TRBJ2-1,.,TRBV28,15,TGTGCCAGCCGCCCCCCTAGCTCACCTGGGGATGAGCAGTTCTTC,CASRPPSSPGDEQFF
.,TRBJ1-1,.,TRBV5-4,13,TGTGCCAGCACTCCTCAGGGTAGAACTGAAGCTTTCTTT,CASTPQGRTEAFF
.,TRBJ1-1,few,TRBV12-3/TRBV12-4,13,TGTGCCAGCAGTACTCGACAGAACACTGAAGCTTTCTTT,CASSTRQNTEAFF
TRBD1,TRBJ2-5,few,TRBV9,16,TGTGCCAGCAGCGTAGCAGGACAGGGGGCTTTGGAGACCCAGTACTTC,CASSVAGQGALETQYF
TRBD1,TRBJ1-2,.,TRBV24-1,12,TGTGCCACCAGTGAGACAGGGTTTGGCTACACCTTC,CATSETGFGYTF
.,TRBJ1-1,.,TRBV7-2,15,TGTGCCAGCAGCCCCCGGGGGACGATGAACACTGAAGCTTTCTTT,CASSPRGTMNTEAFF
TRBD2,TRBJ2-5,few,TRBV6-6,16,TGTGCCAGCAGCCCTACTAGCGGGAGGTCAGGGGGGACCCAGTACTTC,CASSPTSGRSGGTQYF
.,TRBJ1-6,.,TRBV2,15,TGTGCCAGCAGTGAAGCACGAGGGAGAAATTCACCCCTCCACTTT,CASSEARGRNSPLHF
TRBD1,TRBJ1-1,.,TRBV2,13,TGTGCCAGCAGGGACAGGGGAAGGACTGAAGCTTTCTTT,CASRDRGRTEAFF
TRBD2,TRBJ2-7,.,TRBV19,15,TGTGCCAGTAGTATACGACTAGCGGGAGCCTACGAGCAGTACTTC,CASSIRLAGAYEQYF
TRBD2,TRBJ2-3,.,TRBV7-2,16,TGTGCCAGCAGCACAAGCGGGGTCCCTCCCTCGGATACGCAGTATTTT,CASSTSGVPPSDTQYF
.,TRBJ2-6,.,TRBV9,15,TGTGCCAGCAGCGCCTTGGGGGCGGGGGCCAACGTCCTGACTTTC,CASSALGAGANVLTF
.,TRBJ2-7,many,TRBV10-3,12,TGTGCCATCAGCCCCGAGTCGTGGGAGCAGTACTTC,CAISPESWEQYF
.,TRBJ1-2,.,TRBV7-2,14,TGTGCCAGCAGCCTTGACACAACTAACTATGGCTACACCTTC,CASSLDTTNYGYTF
TRBD1,TRBJ1-1,once,TRBV28,12,TGTGCCAGCAGCACCGGACAGGGCTCAGCTTTCTTT,CASSTGQGSAFF